Presented here are 5 T cell receptor beta chains from one specimen sequenced in a study of spatial heterogeneity in lung cancer. TCRdb analysed the 5' RACE reads with MiXCR anew, one entry per CDR3 protein. Counted here are approximately 10,000 distinct CDR3 sequences, roughly 23% occurring once; the ten biggest clones make up less than 5%. Indicated time point: blood at routine non-recurrence follow-up after resection. Sequencing used PBMCs, obtained at follow-up. These receptors originate from a female donor with early-stage non-small cell lung cancer.

The rearrangement joins TRBV11-2 to TRBJ1-1; D gene ambiguous. Looked up from germline, CDR1 is SGHAT and CDR2 is FQNNGV. Trimming shortened V by 4 bases and J by 0 bases, and 9 bases separated the two germline ends. The CDR3 covers 14 residues. This CDR3 is CASSSTVMNTEAFF. The CDR3 DNA reads as TGTGCCAGCAGCTCAACAGTCATGAACACTGAAGCTTTCTTT. The full variable domain, rest sourced from reference TRBV11-2 and TRBJ1-1, is EAGVAQSPRYKIIEKRQSVAFWCNPISGHATLYWYQQILGQGPKLLIQFQNNGVVDDSQLPKDRFSAERLKGVDSTLKIQPAKLEDSAVYLCASSSTVMNTEAFFGQGTRLTVV.

J is TRBJ1-2 and V is TRBV18; D might be TRBD1 (5 bases). The CDR3 loop spans 13 amino acids. Trimming took 4 bases from V and 1 from J, leaving 7 bases between them. From germline, CDR1 is KGHSH and CDR2 LQKENI. CDR3 sequence: CASSQGSNYGYTF. In DNA form, the CDR3 reads TGTGCCAGCTCACAGGGGAGTAACTATGGCTACACCTTC.

This clonotype was seen only a few times. CDR3 residues: CASSVDGLAVNEQFF. For the CDR3, the DNA is TGTGCCAGCAGCGTAGATGGACTAGCGGTAAATGAGCAGTTCTTC. The rearrangement joins TRBV9 to TRBJ2-1; TRBD2 aligns across 10 bases. The CDR3 has 15 amino acids. The germline gives CDR1 SGDLS, CDR2 YYNGEE. V was pared by 0 bases and J by 7 bases, with 4 bases of the junction left unmatched.

This chain uses TRBV5-1 with TRBJ2-5; the match to TRBD1 covers 7 bases. The CDR3 consists of 15 residues. Trimming took 4 bases from V and 0 from J; bases not matched to a gene: 6. From germline, CDR1 is SGHRS and CDR2 YFSETQ. The CDR3 loop is CASSSNTGDQETQYF. Here the CDR3 DNA reads TGCGCCAGCAGCAGTAATACAGGGGACCAAGAGACCCAGTACTTC.

The chain employs TRBV29-1 and TRBJ1-2, with D maybe TRBD1 (5 bases). V gave up 5 bases and J gave up 8 bases, with 15 bases separating them. The CDR3 has 12 amino acids. The germline CDR1 and CDR2 sequences are SQVTM and ANQGSEA. CDR3 nucleotides: TGCAGCGTTAAGGGGTTTTTCTTAGGCTACACCTTC. Protein product: CSVKGFFLGYTF.